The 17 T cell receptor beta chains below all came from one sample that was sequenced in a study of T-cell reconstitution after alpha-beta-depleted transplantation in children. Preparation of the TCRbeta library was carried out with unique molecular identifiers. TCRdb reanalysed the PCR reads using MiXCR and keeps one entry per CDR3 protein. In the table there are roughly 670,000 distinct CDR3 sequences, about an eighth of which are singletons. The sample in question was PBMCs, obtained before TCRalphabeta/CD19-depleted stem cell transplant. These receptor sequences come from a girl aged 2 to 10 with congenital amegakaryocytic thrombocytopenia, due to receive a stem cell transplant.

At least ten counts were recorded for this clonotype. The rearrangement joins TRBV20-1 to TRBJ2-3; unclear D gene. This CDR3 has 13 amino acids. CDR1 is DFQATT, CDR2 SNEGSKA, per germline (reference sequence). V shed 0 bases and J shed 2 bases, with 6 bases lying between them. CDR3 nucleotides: TGCAGTGCTAGAGAAGGGTACACAGATACGCAGTATTTT. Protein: CSAREGYTDTQYF.

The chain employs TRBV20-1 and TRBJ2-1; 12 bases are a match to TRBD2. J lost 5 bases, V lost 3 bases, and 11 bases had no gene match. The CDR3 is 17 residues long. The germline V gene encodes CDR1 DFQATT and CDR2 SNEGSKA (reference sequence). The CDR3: CSASTWGWTSGDNEQFF. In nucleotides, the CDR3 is TGCAGTGCTAGTACGTGGGGGTGGACTAGCGGGGACAATGAGCAGTTCTTC.

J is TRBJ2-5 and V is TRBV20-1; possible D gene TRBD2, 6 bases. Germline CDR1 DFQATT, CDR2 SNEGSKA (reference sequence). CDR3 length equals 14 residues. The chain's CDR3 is CGCLASAKGETQYF. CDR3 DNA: TGCGGATGTCTGGCTAGCGCTAAGGGAGAGACCCAGTACTTC.

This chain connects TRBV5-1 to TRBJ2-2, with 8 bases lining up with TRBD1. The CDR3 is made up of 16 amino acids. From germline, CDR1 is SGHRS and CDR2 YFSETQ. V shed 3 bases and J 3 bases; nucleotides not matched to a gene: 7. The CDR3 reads CASSSRQGRDTGELFF. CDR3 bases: TGCGCCAGCAGCTCGCGACAGGGGCGGGACACCGGGGAGCTGTTTTTT.

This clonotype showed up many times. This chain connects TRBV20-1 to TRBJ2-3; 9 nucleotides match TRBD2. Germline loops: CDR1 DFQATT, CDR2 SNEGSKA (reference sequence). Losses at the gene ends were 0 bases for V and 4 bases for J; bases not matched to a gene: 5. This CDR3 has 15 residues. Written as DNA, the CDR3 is TGCAGTGCTAGAGATCGGCGCGGGAGGGCAGATACGCAGTATTTT. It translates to CSARDRRGRADTQYF.

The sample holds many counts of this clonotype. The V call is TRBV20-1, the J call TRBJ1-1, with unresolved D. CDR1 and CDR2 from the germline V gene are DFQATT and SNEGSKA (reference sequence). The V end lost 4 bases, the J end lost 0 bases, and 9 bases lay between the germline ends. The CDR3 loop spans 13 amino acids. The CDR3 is CSANFDMNTEAFF. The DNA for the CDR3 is TGCAGTGCTAATTTCGACATGAACACTGAAGCTTTCTTT.

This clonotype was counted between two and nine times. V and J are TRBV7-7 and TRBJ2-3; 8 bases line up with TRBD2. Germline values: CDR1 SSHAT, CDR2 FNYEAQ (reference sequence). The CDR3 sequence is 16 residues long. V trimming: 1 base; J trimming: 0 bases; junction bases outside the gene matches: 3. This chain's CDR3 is CASSLGIAGSTDTQYF. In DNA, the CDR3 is TGTGCCAGCAGCTTAGGAATAGCGGGGAGCACAGATACGCAGTATTTT.

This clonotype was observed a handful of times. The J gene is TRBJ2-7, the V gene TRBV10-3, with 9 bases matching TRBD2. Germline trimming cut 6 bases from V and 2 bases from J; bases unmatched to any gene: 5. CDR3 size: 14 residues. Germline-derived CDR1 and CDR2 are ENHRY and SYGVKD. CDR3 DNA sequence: TGTGCCATCAGCCCTAGCGGGGATGCCTACGAGCAGTACTTC. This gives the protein CAISPSGDAYEQYF.

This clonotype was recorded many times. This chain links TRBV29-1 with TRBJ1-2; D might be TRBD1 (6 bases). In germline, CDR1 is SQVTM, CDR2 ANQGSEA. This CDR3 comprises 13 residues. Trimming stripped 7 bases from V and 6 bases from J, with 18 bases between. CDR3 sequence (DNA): TGCAGCGCTATTAAAACAGGGTTCCATGGCTACACCTTC. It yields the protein CSAIKTGFHGYTF.

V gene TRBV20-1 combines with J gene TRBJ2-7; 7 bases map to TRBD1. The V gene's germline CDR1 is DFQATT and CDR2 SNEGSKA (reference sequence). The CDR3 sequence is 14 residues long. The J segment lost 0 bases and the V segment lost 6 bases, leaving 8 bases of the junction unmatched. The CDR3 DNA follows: TGCAGTGCGAGATGGGGACAGAGCTCCTACGAGCAGTACTTC. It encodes CSARWGQSSYEQYF.

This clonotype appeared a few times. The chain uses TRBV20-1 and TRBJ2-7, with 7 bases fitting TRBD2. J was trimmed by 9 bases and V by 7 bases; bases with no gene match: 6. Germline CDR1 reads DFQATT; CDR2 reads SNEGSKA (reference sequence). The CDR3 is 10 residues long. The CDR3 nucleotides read TGCAGTGTCATGGGGGAGGGGCAGTACTTC. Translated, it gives CSVMGEGQYF.

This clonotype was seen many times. The CDR3 is CSARGHSGGTSYEQYF. The CDR3, as DNA: TGCAGTGCTAGAGGGCATTCTGGCGGGACTTCCTACGAGCAGTACTTC. The chain employs TRBV20-1 and TRBJ2-7, with D perhaps TRBD2 (6 bases). With 1 base removed from V and 1 base from J, the gap between germline ends came to 17 bases. In germline, CDR1 is DFQATT, CDR2 SNEGSKA (reference sequence). The CDR3 totals 16 residues.

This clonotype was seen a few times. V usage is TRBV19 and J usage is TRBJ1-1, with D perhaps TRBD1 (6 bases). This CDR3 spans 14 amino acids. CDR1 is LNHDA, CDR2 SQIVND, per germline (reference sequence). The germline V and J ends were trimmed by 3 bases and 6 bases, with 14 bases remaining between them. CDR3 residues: CASSIRGRDAEAFF. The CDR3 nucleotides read TGTGCCAGTAGTATCAGGGGCAGGGATGCTGAAGCTTTCTTT.

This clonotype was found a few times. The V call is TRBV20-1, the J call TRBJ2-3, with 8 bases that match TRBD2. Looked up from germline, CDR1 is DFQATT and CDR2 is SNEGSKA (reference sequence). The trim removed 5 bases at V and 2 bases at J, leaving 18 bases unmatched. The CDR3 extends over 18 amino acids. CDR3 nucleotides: TGCAGTGCTGCCCCCTTACTAGCGGTAGAGAGAAACACAGATACGCAGTATTTT. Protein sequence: CSAAPLLAVERNTDTQYF.

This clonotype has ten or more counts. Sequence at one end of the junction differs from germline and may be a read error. This CDR3 reads CASSLVGDEQFF. CDR3 nucleotides: TGCGCCAGCAGCTTGGTGGGCGATGAGCAGTTCTTC. The chain combines TRBV7-9 with TRBJ2-1, with unresolved D. The CDR3 is 12 amino acids. Germline CDR1 is SEHNR and CDR2 is FQNEAQ (reference sequence). The full variable domain, with the rest looked up from reference TRBV7-9 and TRBJ2-1, is DTGVSQNPRHKITKRGQNVTFRCDPISEHNRLYWYRQTLGQGPEFLTYFQNEAQLEKSRLLSDRFSAERPKGSFSTLEIQRTEQGDSAMYLCASSLVGDEQFFGPGTRLTVL.

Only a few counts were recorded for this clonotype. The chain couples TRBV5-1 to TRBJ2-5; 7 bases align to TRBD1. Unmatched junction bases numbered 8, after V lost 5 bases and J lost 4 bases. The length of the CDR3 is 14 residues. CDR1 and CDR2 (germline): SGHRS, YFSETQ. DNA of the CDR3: TGCGCCAGCAGACTCATGACAGGGTCAGAGACCCAGTACTTC. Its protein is CASRLMTGSETQYF.

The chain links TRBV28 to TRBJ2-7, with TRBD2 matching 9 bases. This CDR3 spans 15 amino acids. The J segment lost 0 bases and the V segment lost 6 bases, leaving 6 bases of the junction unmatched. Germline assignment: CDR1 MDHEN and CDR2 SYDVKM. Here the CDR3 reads CASSSSGGSSYEQYF. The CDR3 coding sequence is TGTGCCAGCAGCTCCAGCGGGGGGAGCTCCTACGAGCAGTACTTC.